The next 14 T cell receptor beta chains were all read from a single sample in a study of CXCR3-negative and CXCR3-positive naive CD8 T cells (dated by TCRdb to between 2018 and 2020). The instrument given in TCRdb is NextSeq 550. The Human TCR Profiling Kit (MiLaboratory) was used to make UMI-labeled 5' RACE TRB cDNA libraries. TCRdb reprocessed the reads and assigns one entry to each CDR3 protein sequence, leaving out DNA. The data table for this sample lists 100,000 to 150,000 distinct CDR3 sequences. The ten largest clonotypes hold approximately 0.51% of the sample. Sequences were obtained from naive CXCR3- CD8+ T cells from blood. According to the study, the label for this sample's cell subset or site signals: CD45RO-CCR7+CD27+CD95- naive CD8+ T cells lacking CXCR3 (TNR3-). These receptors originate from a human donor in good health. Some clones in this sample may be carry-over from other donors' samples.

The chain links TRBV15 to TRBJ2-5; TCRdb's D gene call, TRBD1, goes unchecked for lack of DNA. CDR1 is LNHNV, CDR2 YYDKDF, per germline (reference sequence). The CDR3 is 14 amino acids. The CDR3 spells CATSIEGRQETQYF.

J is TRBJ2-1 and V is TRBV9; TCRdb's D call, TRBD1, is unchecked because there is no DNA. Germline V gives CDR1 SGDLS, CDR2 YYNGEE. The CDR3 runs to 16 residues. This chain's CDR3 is CASSTTGWSGYNEQFF.

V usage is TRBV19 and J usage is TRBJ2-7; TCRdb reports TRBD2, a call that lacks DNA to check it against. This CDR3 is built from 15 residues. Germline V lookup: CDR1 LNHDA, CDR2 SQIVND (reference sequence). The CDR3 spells CASSMRPRDGYEQYF.

CDR3 loop: CASSLLGAQPQHF. The V call is TRBV12-3 or TRBV12-4, the J call TRBJ1-5; the TCRdb call, TRBD1, lacks DNA for checking. CDR3 length equals 13 residues.

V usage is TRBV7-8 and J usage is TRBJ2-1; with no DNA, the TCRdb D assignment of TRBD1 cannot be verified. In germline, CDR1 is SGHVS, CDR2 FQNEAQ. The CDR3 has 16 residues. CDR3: CASRSLSGSSYNEQFF.

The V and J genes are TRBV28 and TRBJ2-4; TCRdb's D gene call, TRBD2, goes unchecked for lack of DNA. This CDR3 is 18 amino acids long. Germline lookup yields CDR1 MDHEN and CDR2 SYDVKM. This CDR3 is CASSLQLAGGPAKNIQYF.

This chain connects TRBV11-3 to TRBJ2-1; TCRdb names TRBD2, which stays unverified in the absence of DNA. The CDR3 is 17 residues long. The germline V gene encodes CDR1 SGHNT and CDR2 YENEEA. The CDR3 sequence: CASSLGPLAATYNEQFF.

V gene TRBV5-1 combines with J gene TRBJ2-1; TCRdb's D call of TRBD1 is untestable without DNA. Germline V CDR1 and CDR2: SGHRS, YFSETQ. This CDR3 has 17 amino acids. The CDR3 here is CASSSGRGCQSYNEQFF.

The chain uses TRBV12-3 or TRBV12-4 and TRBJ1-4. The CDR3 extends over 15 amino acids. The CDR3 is CASSLDLGIVEKLFF.

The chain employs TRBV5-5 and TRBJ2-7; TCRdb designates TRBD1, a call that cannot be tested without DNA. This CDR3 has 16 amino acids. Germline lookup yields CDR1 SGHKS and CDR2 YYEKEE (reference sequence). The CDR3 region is CASSLAFPEGAREQYF.

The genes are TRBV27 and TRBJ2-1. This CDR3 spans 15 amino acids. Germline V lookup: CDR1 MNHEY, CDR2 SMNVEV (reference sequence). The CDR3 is CASSFGVSTYNEQFF.

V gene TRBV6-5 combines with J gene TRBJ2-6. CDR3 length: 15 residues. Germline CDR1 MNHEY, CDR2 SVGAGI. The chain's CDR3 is CASKTAPSGANVLTF.

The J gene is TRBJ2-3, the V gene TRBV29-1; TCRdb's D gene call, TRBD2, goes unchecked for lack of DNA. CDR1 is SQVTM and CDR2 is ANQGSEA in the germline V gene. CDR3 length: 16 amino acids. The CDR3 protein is CSVLPGTSGTTDTQYF.

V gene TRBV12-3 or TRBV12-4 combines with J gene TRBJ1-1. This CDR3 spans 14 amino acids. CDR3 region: CASSWAGTNTEAFF.